The sequence of this T cell receptor beta chain was determined in a study of technical replicates of blood from a few donors. Germline-derived CDR1 and CDR2 are SGHTA and FQGNSA. The CDR3 runs 17 residues. The V segment lost 2 bases and the J segment 0 bases; nucleotides outside the gene matches: 8. Clones were sequenced by immunoSEQ multiplex PCR, and TCRdb holds only the in-frame ones, with some missing. The data contain about 97,000 clones, just over 95% of them singletons. Sequences were obtained from T cells isolated from PBMCs. The receptor was isolated from a human donor in good health. The chain joins TRBV7-2 to TRBJ1-1, with 8 bases that match TRBD1. CDR3 in DNA: TGTGCCAGCAGCTTAAGTCCTGCAGGGGGCATGAACACTGAAGCTTTCTTT. Translation gives CASSLSPAGGMNTEAFF.